The source of this T cell receptor (beta chain) is a study of cytomegalovirus exposure and HLA in healthy donors. Study findings and constraints: The classifier reportedly diagnosed cytomegalovirus status with high sensitivity and specificity.

Per germline, CDR1 SNHLY and CDR2 FYNNEI. V trimming: 7 bases; J trimming: 2 bases; junction bases outside the gene matches: 9. The CDR3 covers 15 residues. A single count supports this clone. Its antigen is as yet unknown. With 60 Vbeta and 13 Jbeta primers, the PCR was carried out. Sequencing used immunoSEQ multiplex PCR; TCRdb keeps in-frame clones, though not all of them. The table has 120,000 or so clones, less than 75% seen once. The V and J genes are TRBV2 and TRBJ2-3; TRBD2 aligns across 7 bases. Material: PBMCs. The TCR originated in a woman aged 40 to 50 in good health and CMV-seronegative. The CDR3 DNA sequence: TGTGCCAGCACCTCCGGGACTAATCCCACAGATACGCAGTATTTT. It specifies CASTSGTNPTDTQYF.